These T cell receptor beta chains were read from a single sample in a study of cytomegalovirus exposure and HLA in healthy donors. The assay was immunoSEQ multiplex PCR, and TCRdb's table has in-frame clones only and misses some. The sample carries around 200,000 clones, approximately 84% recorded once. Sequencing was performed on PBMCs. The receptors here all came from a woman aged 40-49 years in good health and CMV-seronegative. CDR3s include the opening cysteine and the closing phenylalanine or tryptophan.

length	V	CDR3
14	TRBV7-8	CASSPGGAADTQYF
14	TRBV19	CASRRQGALETQYF
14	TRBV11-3	CASSPSGGADTQYF
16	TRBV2	CASSEANIGGNEKLFF
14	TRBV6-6	CASSPDNVLYGYTF
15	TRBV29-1	CSALVRARANEKLFF
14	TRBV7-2	CASKYGGIHNEQFF
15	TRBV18	CASSPPGQGVGEQYF
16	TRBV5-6	CASSSTGGENTGELFF
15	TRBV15	CATIPWRGGHDEQYF
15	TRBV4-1	CASSQGHREGQPQHF
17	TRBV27	CASSLSGSPGNTGELFF
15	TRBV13	CASMGLAGPGYEQYF
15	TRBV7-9	CASSLPGQYTGELFF
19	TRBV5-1	CASSLVAGGGTSGANVLTF
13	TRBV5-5	CASSRTGAYEQYF
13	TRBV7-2	CASSLGPDRGGFF
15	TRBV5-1	CASSAVPDREAGYTF
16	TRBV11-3	CASSSGQGGNSYEQYF
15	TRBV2	CASRVGQGAYQPQHF
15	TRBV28	CASSLISGRYSPLHF
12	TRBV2	CASDGEPGTVPF